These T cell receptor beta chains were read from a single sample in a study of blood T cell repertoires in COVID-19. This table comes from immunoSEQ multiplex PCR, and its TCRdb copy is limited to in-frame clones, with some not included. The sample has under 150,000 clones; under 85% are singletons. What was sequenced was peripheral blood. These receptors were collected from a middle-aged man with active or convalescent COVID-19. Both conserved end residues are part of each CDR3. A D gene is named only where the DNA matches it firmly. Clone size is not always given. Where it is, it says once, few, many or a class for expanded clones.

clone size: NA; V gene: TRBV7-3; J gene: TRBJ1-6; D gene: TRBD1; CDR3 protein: CASSFGQVNSPLHF; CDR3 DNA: TGTGCCAGCAGCTTCGGACAGGTTAATTCACCCCTCCACTTT
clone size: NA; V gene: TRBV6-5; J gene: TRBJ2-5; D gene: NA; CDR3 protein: CASRIQGRETQYF; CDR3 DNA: TGTGCCAGCAGGATACAGGGAAGAGAGACCCAGTACTTC
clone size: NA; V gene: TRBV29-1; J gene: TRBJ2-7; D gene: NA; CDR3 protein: CSVELPDLAETYEQYF; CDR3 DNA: TGCAGCGTTGAGCTACCCGATTTGGCGGAGACTTACGAGCAGTACTTC
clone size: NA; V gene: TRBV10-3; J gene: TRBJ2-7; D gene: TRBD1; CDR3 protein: CATSGQGAVYEQYF; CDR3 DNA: TGTGCCACCTCGGGACAGGGGGCGGTCTACGAGCAGTACTTC
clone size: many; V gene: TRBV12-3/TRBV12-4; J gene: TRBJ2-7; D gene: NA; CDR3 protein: CASSPDYEQYF; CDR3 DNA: TGTGCCAGCAGTCCAGACTACGAGCAGTACTTC
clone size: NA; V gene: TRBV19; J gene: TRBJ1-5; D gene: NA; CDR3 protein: CASSPPWASSNQPQHF; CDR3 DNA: TGTGCCAGTAGTCCCCCTTGGGCGTCTAGCAATCAGCCCCAGCATTTT
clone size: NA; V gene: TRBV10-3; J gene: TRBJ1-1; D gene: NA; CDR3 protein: CAINIGGEAFF; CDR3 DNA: TGTGCCATCAACATAGGGGGTGAAGCTTTCTTT
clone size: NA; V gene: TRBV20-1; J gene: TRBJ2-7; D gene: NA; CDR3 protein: CSAQALDEQYF; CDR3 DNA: TGCAGTGCCCAGGCCCTGGACGAGCAGTACTTC
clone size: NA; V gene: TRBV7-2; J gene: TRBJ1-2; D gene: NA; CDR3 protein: CASSLGAGAAYGYTF; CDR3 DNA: TGTGCCAGCAGCTTAGGAGCGGGGGCTGCCTATGGCTACACCTTC
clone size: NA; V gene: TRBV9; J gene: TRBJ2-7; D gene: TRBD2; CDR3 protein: CASSPRGREGYEQYF; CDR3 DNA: TGTGCCAGCAGCCCCCGCGGGCGGGAGGGCTACGAGCAGTACTTC
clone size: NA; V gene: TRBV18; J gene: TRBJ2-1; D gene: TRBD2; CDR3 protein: CASSLAGTSLIGEQFF; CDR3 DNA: TGTGCCAGCTCACTAGCCGGGACTAGCTTGATCGGTGAGCAGTTCTTC
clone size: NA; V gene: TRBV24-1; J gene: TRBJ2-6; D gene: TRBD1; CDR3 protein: CATSDGDRSYSGANVLTF; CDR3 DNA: TGTGCCACCAGTGACGGGGACAGGTCATACTCTGGGGCCAACGTCCTGACTTTC
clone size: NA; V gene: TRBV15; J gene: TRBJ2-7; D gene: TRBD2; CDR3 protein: CATSSGGSGNEQYF; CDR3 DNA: TGTGCCACCAGCAGCGGCGGGAGTGGAAACGAGCAGTACTTC
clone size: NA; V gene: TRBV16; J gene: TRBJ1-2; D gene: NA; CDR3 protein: CASSPPPNEGYGYTF; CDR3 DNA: TGTGCCAGCAGCCCCCCCCCTAACGAGGGCTATGGCTACACCTTC
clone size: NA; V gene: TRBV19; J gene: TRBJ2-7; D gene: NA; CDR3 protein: CASSGGNEQYF; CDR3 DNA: TGTGCCAGTAGTGGGGGGAACGAGCAGTACTTC
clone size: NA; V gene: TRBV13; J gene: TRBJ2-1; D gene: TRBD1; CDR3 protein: CASSLGGTGGPNEQFF; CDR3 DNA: TGTGCCAGCAGCTTAGGTGGGACAGGGGGCCCCAATGAGCAGTTCTTC
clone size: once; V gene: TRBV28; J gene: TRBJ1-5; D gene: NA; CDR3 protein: CASSLLRVNYQYQHF; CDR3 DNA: TGTGCCAGCAGTTTGCTGAGGGTTAACTATCAGTACCAGCATTTT
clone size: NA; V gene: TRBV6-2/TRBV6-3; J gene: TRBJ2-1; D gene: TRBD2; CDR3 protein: CASSARLAGSSYNEQFF; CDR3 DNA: TGTGCCAGCAGTGCCAGACTAGCGGGAAGCTCCTACAATGAGCAGTTCTTC
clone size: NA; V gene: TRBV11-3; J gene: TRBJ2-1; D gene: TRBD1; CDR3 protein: CASRQAGTGGEQFF; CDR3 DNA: TGTGCCAGCAGACAGGCGGGGACAGGGGGTGAGCAGTTCTTC
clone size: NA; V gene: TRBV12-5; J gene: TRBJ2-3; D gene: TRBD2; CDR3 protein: CASGPSGTTGTDTQYF; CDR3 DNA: TGTGCTAGTGGCCCCTCAGGGACTACTGGCACAGATACGCAGTATTTT
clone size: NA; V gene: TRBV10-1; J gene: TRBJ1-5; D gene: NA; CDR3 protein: CASSETGRGINQPQHF; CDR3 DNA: TGCGCCAGCAGTGAGACGGGTCGAGGAATCAATCAGCCCCAGCATTTT
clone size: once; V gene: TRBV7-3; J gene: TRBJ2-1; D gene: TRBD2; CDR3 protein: CASSVLAGNEQFF; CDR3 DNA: TGTGCCAGCAGCGTACTAGCGGGAAATGAGCAGTTCTTC
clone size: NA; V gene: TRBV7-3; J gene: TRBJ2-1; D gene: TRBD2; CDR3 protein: CASSLTRTSGYNEQFF; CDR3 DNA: TGTGCCAGCAGCTTAACGCGGACTAGCGGATACAATGAGCAGTTCTTC
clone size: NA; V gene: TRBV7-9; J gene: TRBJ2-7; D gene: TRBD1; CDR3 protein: CASSSQGAWGYEQYF; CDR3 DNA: TGTGCCAGCAGCTCACAGGGGGCCTGGGGCTACGAGCAGTACTTC
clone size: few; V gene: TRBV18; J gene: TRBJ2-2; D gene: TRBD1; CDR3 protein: CASSPGQDTGELFF; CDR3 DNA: TGTGCCAGCTCACCGGGACAGGACACCGGGGAGCTGTTTTTT
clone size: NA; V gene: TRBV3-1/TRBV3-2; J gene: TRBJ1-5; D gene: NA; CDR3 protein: CASSREGDGQPQHF; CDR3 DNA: TGTGCCAGCAGCCGGGAGGGGGATGGTCAGCCCCAGCATTTT
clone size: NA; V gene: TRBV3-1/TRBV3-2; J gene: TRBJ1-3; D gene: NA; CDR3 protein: CASSQAGNTIYF; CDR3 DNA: TGTGCCAGCAGCCAGGCCGGAAACACCATATATTTT
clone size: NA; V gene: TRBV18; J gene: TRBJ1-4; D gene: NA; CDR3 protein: CASSPRGRTTNEKLFF; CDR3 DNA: TGTGCCAGCTCACCACGAGGGCGTACAACTAATGAAAAACTGTTTTTT
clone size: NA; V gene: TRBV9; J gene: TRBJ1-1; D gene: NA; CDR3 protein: CASSVAVGGVNTEAFF; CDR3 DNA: TGTGCCAGCAGCGTAGCAGTCGGCGGCGTGAACACTGAAGCTTTCTTT
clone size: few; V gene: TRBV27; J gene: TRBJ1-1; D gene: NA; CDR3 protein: CASPPGMNTEAFF; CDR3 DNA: TGTGCCAGCCCACCCGGGATGAACACTGAAGCTTTCTTT
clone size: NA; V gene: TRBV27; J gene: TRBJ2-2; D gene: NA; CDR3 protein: CASSLLGGGGTGELFF; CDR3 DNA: TGTGCCAGCAGTTTATTGGGGGGAGGGGGGACCGGGGAGCTGTTTTTT
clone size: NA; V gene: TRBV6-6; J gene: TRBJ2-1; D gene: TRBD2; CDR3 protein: CASSWTSGNNEQFF; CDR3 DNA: TGTGCCAGCAGTTGGACTAGCGGGAACAATGAGCAGTTCTTC
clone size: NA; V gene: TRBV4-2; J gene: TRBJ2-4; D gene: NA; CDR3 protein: CASSPLNAGAKNIQYF; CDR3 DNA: TGTGCCAGCAGCCCCCTCAATGCGGGAGCCAAAAACATTCAGTACTTC
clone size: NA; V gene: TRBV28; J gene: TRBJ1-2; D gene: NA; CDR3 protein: CATEGDAYGYTF; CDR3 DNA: TGTGCCACCGAGGGGGACGCCTATGGCTACACCTTC
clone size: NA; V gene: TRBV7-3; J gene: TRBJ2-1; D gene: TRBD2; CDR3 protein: CASSPGGANYNEQFF; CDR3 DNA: TGTGCCAGCAGCCCGGGGGGGGCAAACTACAATGAGCAGTTCTTC
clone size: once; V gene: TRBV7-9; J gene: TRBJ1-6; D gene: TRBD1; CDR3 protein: CASSPTGLSYNSPLHF; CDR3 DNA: TGTGCCAGCAGCCCGACAGGGCTCTCCTATAATTCACCCCTCCACTTT
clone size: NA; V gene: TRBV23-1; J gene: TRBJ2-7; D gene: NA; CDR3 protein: CASSQSPAPSADEQYF; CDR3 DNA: TGCGCCAGCAGTCAATCCCCGGCCCCCTCGGCGGACGAGCAGTACTTC
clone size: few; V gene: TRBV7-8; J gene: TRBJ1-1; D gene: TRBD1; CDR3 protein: CASSLVVGGHTEAFF; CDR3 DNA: TGTGCCAGCAGCTTAGTTGTAGGGGGCCACACTGAAGCTTTCTTT
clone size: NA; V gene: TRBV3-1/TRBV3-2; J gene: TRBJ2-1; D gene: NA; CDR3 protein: CASSQGRAKNNEQFF; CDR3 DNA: TGTGCCAGCAGCCAAGGGAGGGCCAAGAACAATGAGCAGTTCTTC
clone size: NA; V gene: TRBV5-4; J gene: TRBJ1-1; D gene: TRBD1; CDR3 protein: CASSLTGGATEAFF; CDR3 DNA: TGTGCCAGCAGCTTGACAGGGGGCGCGACTGAAGCTTTCTTT